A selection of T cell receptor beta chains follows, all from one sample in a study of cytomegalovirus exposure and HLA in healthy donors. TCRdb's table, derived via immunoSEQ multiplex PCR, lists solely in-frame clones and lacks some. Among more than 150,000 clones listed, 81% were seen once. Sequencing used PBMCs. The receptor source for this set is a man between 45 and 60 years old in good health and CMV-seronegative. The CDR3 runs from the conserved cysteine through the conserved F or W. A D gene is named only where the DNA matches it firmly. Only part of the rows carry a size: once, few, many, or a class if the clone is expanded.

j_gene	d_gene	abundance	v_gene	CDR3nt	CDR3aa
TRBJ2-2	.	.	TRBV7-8	TGTGCCAGCAGCTCCCCGGGACAACCACGGCCCGGGGAGCTGTTTTTT	CASSSPGQPRPGELFF
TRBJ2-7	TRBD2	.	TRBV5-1	TGCGCCAGCAGCCCCCGGGGGGGCATCGACGAGCAGTACTTC	CASSPRGGIDEQYF
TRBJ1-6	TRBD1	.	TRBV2	TGTGCCAGCACCCCCGGACAGGGACGTCATTCACCCCTCCACTTT	CASTPGQGRHSPLHF
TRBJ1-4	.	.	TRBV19	TGTGCCAGTAGTCCTCAGGGTACTAATGAAAAACTGTTTTTT	CASSPQGTNEKLFF
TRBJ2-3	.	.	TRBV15	TGTGCCACCATTTTTAATCGTACGCAGTATTTT	CATIFNRTQYF
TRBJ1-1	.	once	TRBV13	TGTGCCAGCAAAATCCCATCGGGGTACACTGAAGCTTTCTTT	CASKIPSGYTEAFF
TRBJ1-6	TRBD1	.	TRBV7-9	TGTGCCAGCAGCTTAGCGCAGGGGGCGAATTCACCCCTCCACTTT	CASSLAQGANSPLHF
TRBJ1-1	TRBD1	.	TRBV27	TGTGCCAGCACCAATAGACAGGGCATGAACACTGAAGCTTTCTTT	CASTNRQGMNTEAFF
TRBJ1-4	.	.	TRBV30	TGTGCCTGGAGTAGGGGCCAGGGACAAAATGAAAAACTGTTTTTT	CAWSRGQGQNEKLFF
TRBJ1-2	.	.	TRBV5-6	TGTGCCAGCAGCTGGGGCGGGGAAGGCTACACCTTC	CASSWGGEGYTF
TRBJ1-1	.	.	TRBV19	TGTGCCAGTAGTATAGGGGCCAGGAACACTGAAGCTTTCTTT	CASSIGARNTEAFF
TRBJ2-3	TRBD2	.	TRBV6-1	TGTGCCAGCAGCATCTACGGGGGGACAGATACGCAGTATTTT	CASSIYGGTDTQYF
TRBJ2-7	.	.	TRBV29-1	TGCAGCGTTGTGTTAACTTACGAGCAGTACTTC	CSVVLTYEQYF
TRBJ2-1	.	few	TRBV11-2	TGTGCCAGCAGCTCCGACAGGTTTTCCTACAATGAGCAGTTCTTC	CASSSDRFSYNEQFF
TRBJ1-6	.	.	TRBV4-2	TGTGCCAGCAGCTATACAGAGTTGAATAATTCACCCCTCCACTTT	CASSYTELNNSPLHF
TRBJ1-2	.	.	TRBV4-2	TGTGCCAGCAGCCAAGTGGGGGCGGGCAGGGCCTATGGCTACACCTTC	CASSQVGAGRAYGYTF
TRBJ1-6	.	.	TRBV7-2	TGTGCCAGCAGCTCCTCGACTGTGACTGTTAATTCACCCCTCCACTTT	CASSSSTVTVNSPLHF
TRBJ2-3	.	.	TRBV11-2	TGTGCCAGCAGCTTAGGGGGGGACACAGATACGCAGTATTTT	CASSLGGDTDTQYF
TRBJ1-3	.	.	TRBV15	TGTGCCACCAGCAGAGATCGCGGCTCTGGAAACACCATATATTTT	CATSRDRGSGNTIYF
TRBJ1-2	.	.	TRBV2	TGTGCCAGCAGTGAATGGCAGGTTCCCCACTATGGCTACACCTTC	CASSEWQVPHYGYTF
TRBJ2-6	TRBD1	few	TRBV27	TGTGCCAGCAGTCCCCATTACGGGCGGGACAGGGCGTCTGGGGCCAACGTCCTGACTTTC	CASSPHYGRDRASGANVLTF
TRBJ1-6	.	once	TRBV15	TGTGCCACCAGCAGAGACTACGGGAGAGCCTCCTATAATTCACCCCTCCACTTT	CATSRDYGRASYNSPLHF
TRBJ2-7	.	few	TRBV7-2	TGTGCCAGCAGGGTACCTTTGGGGGGCTACGAGCAGTACTTC	CASRVPLGGYEQYF
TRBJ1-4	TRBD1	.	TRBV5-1	TGCGCCAGCAGCTATGGGGACAGTAGGGAAAAACTGTTTTTT	CASSYGDSREKLFF
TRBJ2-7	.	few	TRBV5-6	TGTGCCAGCAGCTTGTGGAGGGCCCACGAGCAGTACTTC	CASSLWRAHEQYF
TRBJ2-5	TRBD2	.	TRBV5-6	TGTGCCAGCAGCTCGGCGGGGGGGCGGGGGGCCTCGGAGACCCAGTACTTC	CASSSAGGRGASETQYF
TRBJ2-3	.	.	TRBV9	TGTGCCAGCACCCGCGGGCAGACCGGCACAGATACGCAGTATTTT	CASTRGQTGTDTQYF
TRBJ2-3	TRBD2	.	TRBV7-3	TGTGCCAGCAGCTCAGCGGGGGGTACAGATACGCAGTATTTT	CASSSAGGTDTQYF
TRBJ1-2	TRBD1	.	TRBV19	TGTGCCAGTAGTCCCCTGACAGGGTTCAGCTATGGCTACACCTTC	CASSPLTGFSYGYTF
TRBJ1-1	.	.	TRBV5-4	TGTGCCAGCAGCTTGGCTGGTAGAGGAGGCACTGAAGCTTTCTTT	CASSLAGRGGTEAFF
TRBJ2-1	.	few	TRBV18	TGTGCCAGCTCACCACCCGTCGACAGGCCTTACAATGAGCAGTTCTTC	CASSPPVDRPYNEQFF
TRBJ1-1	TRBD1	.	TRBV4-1	TGCGCCAGCAGCCAGAACAGGGGGAACACTGAAGCTTTCTTT	CASSQNRGNTEAFF
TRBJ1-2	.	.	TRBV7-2	TGTGCCAGCAGCTTATTCCTTAGTGGTGGCTACACCTTC	CASSLFLSGGYTF
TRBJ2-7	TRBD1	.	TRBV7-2	TGTGCCAGCAGCCCTTACAGGGGGCTTTACGAGCAGTACTTC	CASSPYRGLYEQYF
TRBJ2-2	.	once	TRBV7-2	TGTGCCAGCAGCTACCCACTCGCGAACACCGGGGAGCTGTTTTTT	CASSYPLANTGELFF
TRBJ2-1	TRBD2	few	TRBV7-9	TGTTCCAGCAGACCTAGCGGGGGAAGAAACAATGAGCAGTTCTTC	CSSRPSGGRNNEQFF
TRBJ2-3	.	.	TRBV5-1	TGCGCCAGCAGCTTTTCCTTGTCCACAGATACGCAGTATTTT	CASSFSLSTDTQYF
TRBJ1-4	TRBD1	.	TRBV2	TGTGCCACCAGGGGGCAGGCTAATGAAAAACTGTTTTTT	CATRGQANEKLFF
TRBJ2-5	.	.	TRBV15	TGTGCCACCAGCAGGGGGGTTGGCAACAGGGTAAAGGAAGAGACCCAGTACTTC	CATSRGVGNRVKEETQYF
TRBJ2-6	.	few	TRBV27	TGTGCCAGCAGACTCCTCTCTGGGGCCAACGTCCTGACTTTC	CASRLLSGANVLTF
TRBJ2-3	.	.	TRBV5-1	TGCGCCAGCAGCTTGGGAGGAGATACGCAGTATTTT	CASSLGGDTQYF
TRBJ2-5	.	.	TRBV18	TGTGCCAGCTCACCAGGGGGGGCAGAGACCCAGTACTTC	CASSPGGAETQYF
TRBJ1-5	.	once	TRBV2	TGTGCCAGCGAAACTGGAATGGGAGAGTGGCAGCCCCAGCATTTT	CASETGMGEWQPQHF
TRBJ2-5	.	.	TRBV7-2	TGTGCCAGCAGCTTTCCGGGACAAAGGTACCAAGAGGCCCAGTACTTC	CASSFPGQRYQEAQYF
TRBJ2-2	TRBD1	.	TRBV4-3	TGCGCCAGCAGCCAAGAATGGGACAGGAGGAACGGGGAGCTGTTTTTT	CASSQEWDRRNGELFF